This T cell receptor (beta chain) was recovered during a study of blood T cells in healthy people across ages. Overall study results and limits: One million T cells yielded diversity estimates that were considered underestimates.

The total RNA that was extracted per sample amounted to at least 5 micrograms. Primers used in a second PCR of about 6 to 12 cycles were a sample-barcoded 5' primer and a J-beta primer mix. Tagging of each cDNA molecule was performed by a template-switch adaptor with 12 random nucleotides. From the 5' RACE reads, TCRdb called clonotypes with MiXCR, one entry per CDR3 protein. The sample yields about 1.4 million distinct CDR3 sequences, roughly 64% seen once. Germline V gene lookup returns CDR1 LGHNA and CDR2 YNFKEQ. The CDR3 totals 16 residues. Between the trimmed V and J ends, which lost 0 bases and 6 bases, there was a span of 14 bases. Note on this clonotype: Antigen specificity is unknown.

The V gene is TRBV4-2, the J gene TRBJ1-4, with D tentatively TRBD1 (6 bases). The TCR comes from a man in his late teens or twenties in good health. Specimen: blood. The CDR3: CASSQEQQGSYEKLFF. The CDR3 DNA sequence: TGTGCCAGCAGCCAAGAACAACAGGGATCTTATGAAAAACTGTTTTTT.